This T cell receptor (beta chain) was identified during a study of radiotherapy plus CTLA-4 blockade in lung cancer. Study conclusions and caveats: In blood, tumor-derived TCR clones expanded after radiotherapy plus ipilimumab.

Using immunoSEQ multiplex PCR, the repertoire was profiled, and TCRdb retains in-frame clones only, with some absent. The top ten clones hold approximately 15% of a sample with about 87,000 clones, roughly 86% of them seen once. Remarks on this clone: Antigen unknown. Other DNA sequences in this specimen translate into the identical CDR3.

Sequenced here: peripheral blood, sampled from a patient treated with radiotherapy plus ipilimumab. The clonotype originates from a human donor with non-small cell lung cancer that progressed on radiotherapy plus ipilimumab.

For the CDR3, the DNA is TGTGCCAGCTCACCTGGTCAGGGGGCTTATGGCTACACCTTC. As protein: CASSPGQGAYGYTF. The gene calls are TRBV18 and TRBJ1-2; the match to TRBD1 covers 8 bases. With 3 bases clipped from V and 5 bases from J, the junction kept 5 bases outside the gene matches. CDR1 is KGHSH, CDR2 LQKENI, per germline. This CDR3 region has 14 residues.